This T cell receptor beta chain appears in the sequencing data of a study of cytomegalovirus exposure and HLA in healthy donors. The study, taken as a whole, reports: According to a later analysis, donors in an Asian-associated ancestry cluster reportedly had fewer N-insertions than the roughly 670-donor mean.

Researchers ran the PCR with 60 Vbeta and 13 Jbeta primers. Here immunoSEQ multiplex PCR was the method, and the copy in TCRdb shows in-frame clones only, minus some. This sample yields approximately 170,000 clones, of which around 81% are seen a single time; roughly 1.4% belongs to the top ten. The CDR3 runs to 15 residues. V shed 4 bases and J shed 4 bases, with 16 bases lying between them. Per germline, CDR1 SGHDN and CDR2 FVKESK. About this clone itself: Antigen unknown.

The clonotype comes from a man aged 35-49 years in good health and CMV-seronegative. This chain links TRBV14 with TRBJ1-1; D not resolved. Sequences were obtained from PBMCs. In DNA form, the CDR3 reads TGTGCCAGCAGCCTCTACCCGGGGAGAAGCACTGAAGCTTTCTTT. Encoded protein: CASSLYPGRSTEAFF. Full variable domain (rest looked up from reference TRBV14 and TRBJ1-1): EAGVTQFPSHSVIEKGQTVTLRCDPISGHDNLYWYRRVMGKEIKFLLHFVKESKQDESGMPNNRFLAERTGGTYSTLKVQPAELEDSGVYFCASSLYPGRSTEAFFGQGTRLTVV.